The entry below describes one TCR beta chain. The CDR3 is made up of 16 amino acids. In germline, CDR1 is MGHRA, CDR2 YSYEKL. Trimming removed 4 bases at V and 0 bases at J, with 12 bases between. Method: immunoSEQ multiplex PCR; TCRdb's copy keeps in-frame clones and lacks some. Of tens of thousands of clones in the sample, nearly 80% were seen once. The sample is drawn from a study of blood T cell repertoires in COVID-19. Study in general: Samples of COVID-19 (acute and convalescent) were obtained from the United States, Italy and Spain. The cDNA or gDNA used as material had been derived from T cells, B-cell-depleted T cells, or PBMCs.

The sequence was collected from a human donor in a cohort sampled during active COVID-19. The sample taken for sequencing was peripheral blood. V is TRBV4-1 and J is TRBJ2-2; possible D gene TRBD1, 6 bases. The CDR3 DNA sequence: TGCGCCAGCAGCCCCCGGGACATCTCGAACACCGGGGAGCTGTTTTTT. Translated, it gives CASSPRDISNTGELFF.